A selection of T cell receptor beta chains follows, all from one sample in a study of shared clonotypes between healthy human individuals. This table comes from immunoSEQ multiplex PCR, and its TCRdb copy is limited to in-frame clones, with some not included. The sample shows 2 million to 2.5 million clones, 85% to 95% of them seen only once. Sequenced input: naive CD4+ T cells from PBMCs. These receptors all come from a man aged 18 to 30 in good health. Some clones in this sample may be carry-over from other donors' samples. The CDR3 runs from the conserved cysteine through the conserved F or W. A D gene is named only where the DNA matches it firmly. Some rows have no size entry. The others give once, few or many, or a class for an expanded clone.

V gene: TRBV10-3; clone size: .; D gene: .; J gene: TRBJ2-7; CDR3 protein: CAISSRPDGYEQYF; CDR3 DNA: TGTGCCATCAGTTCGCGGCCCGACGGGTACGAGCAGTACTTC
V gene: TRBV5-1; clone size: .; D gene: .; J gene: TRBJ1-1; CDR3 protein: CASSGQGVGGTEAFF; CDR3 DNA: TGCGCCAGCAGCGGACAAGGGGTAGGAGGAACTGAAGCTTTCTTT
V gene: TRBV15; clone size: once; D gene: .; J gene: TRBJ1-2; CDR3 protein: CATSNQDVGGYTF; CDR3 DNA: TGTGCCACCAGCAATCAGGACGTTGGAGGCTACACCTTC
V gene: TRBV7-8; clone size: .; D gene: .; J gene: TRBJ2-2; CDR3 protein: CASSLTVNTGELFF; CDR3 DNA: TGTGCCAGCAGCTTAACAGTGAACACCGGGGAGCTGTTTTTT
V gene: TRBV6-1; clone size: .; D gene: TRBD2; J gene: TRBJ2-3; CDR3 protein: CASTPGGVDTQYF; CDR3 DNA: TGTGCCAGCACTCCCGGGGGGGTAGATACGCAGTATTTT
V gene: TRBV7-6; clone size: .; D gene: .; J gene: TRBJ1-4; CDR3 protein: CASSPGRKLFF; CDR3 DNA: TGTGCCAGCAGCCCGGGGAGAAAACTGTTTTTT
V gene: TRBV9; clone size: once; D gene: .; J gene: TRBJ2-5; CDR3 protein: CASSVGGSGETQYF; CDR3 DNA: TGTGCCAGCAGCGTAGGGGGCTCCGGGGAGACCCAGTACTTC
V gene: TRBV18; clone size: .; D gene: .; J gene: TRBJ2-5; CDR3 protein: CASSRRSPQETQYF; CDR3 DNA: TGTGCCAGCTCCCGACGGTCCCCCCAAGAGACCCAGTACTTC
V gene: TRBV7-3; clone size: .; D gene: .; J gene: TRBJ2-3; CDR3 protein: CASSGPPGSGGGDTQYF; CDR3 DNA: TGTGCCAGCAGCGGCCCCCCGGGTAGCGGTGGGGGAGATACGCAGTATTTT
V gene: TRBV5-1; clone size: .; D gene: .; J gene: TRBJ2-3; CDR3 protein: CASSLTGSKTDTQYF; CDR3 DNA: TGCGCCAGCAGCCTGACGGGATCGAAAACAGATACGCAGTATTTT
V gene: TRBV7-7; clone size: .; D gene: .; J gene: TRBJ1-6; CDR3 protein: CASSQTPQSLHF; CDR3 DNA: TGTGCCAGCAGCCAGACACCACAGTCCCTCCACTTT
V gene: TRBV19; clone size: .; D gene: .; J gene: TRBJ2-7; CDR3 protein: CASSIAGDNSYEQYF; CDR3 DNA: TGTGCCAGTAGTATAGCAGGGGACAACTCCTACGAGCAGTACTTC
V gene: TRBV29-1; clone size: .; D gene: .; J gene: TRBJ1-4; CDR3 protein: CSVEERDEKLFF; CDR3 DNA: TGCAGCGTTGAGGAGAGGGACGAAAAACTGTTTTTT
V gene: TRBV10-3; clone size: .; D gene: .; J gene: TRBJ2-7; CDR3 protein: CAISAETGSSYEQYF; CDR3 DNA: TGTGCCATCAGTGCCGAGACAGGAAGCTCCTACGAGCAGTACTTC
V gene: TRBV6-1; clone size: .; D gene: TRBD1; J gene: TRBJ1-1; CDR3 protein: CASRGQGGTEAFF; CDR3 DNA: TGTGCCAGCAGAGGACAGGGGGGCACTGAAGCTTTCTTT
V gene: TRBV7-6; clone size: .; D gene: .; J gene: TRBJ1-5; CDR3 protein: CASSLVSSNQPQHF; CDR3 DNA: TGTGCCAGCAGCTTAGTTAGTAGCAATCAGCCCCAGCATTTT
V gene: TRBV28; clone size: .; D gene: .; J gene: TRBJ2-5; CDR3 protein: CASRNFPGNQETQYF; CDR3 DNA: TGTGCCAGCAGGAACTTTCCGGGAAACCAAGAGACCCAGTACTTC
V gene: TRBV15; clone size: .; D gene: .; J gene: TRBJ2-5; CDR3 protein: CATSRAMWYQETQYF; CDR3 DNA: TGTGCCACCAGCAGAGCCATGTGGTACCAAGAGACCCAGTACTTC
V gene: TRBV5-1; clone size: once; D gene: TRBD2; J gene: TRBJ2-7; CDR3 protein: CASSVGTSGVSSYEQYF; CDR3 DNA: TGCGCCAGCAGCGTAGGGACTAGCGGGGTAAGCTCCTACGAGCAGTACTTC
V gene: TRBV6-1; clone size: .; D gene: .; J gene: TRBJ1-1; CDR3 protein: CASSEPGHTEAFF; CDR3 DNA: TGTGCCAGCAGTGAACCGGGGCACACTGAAGCTTTCTTT
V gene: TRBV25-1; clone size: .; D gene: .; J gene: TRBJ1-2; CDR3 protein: CASSRFGGYTF; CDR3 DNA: TGTGCCAGCAGTCGATTTGGAGGCTACACCTTC
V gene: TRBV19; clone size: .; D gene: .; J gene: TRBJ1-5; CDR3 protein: CASSIEGRAGPQHF; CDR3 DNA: TGTGCCAGTAGTATTGAGGGGCGTGCCGGCCCCCAGCATTTT
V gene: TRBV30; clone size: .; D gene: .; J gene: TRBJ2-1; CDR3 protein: CAWAKSSYNEQFF; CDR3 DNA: TGTGCCTGGGCCAAAAGCTCCTACAATGAGCAGTTCTTC
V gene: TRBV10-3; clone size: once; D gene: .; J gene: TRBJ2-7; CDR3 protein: CAISGAAYEQYF; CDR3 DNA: TGTGCCATCAGTGGGGCTGCCTACGAGCAGTACTTC
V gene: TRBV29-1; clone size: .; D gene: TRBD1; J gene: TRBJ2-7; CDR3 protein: CSVQRTGTYEQYF; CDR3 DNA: TGCAGCGTTCAACGGACAGGGACCTACGAGCAGTACTTC
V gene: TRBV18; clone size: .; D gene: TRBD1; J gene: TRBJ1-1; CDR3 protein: CASSLGQGANTEAFF; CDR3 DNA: TGTGCCAGCTCACTAGGACAGGGGGCGAACACTGAAGCTTTCTTT
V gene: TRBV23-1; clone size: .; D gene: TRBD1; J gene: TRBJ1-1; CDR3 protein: CASSQQNRDRGYTEAFF; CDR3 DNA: TGCGCCAGCAGTCAGCAAAACCGGGACAGGGGCTACACTGAAGCTTTCTTT
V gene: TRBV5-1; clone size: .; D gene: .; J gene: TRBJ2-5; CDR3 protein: CASSSGRGSVQETQYF; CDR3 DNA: TGCGCCAGCAGCTCCGGAAGGGGTTCAGTCCAAGAGACCCAGTACTTC
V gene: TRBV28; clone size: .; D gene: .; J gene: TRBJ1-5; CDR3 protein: CAAGRDGISNQPQHF; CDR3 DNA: TGTGCCGCTGGCCGGGACGGAATTAGCAATCAGCCCCAGCATTTT
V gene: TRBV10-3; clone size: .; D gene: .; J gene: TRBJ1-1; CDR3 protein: CAIWGTSNTEAFF; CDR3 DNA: TGTGCCATTTGGGGGACATCGAACACTGAAGCTTTCTTT
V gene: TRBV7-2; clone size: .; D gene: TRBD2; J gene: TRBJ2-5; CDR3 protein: CASRYLAGGPETQYF; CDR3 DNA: TGTGCCAGCAGGTACCTAGCGGGAGGGCCAGAGACCCAGTACTTC
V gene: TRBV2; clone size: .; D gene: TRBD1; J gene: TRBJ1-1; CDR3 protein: CASTVRQGFTEAFF; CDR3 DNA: TGTGCCAGCACCGTCCGACAGGGATTCACTGAAGCTTTCTTT
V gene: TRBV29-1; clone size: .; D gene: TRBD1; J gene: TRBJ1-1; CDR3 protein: CSVSRGLTNTEAFF; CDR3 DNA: TGCAGCGTTTCCAGGGGGCTAACGAACACTGAAGCTTTCTTT
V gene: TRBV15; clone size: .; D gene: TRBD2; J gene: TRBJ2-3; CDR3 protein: CATSARLAGGGATDTQYF; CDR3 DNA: TGTGCCACCAGCGCTCGACTAGCGGGAGGTGGGGCCACAGATACGCAGTATTTT
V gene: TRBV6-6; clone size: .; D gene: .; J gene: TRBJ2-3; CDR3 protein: CASSPRQAITDTQYF; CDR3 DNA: TGTGCCAGCAGTCCCCGACAGGCCATCACAGATACGCAGTATTTT